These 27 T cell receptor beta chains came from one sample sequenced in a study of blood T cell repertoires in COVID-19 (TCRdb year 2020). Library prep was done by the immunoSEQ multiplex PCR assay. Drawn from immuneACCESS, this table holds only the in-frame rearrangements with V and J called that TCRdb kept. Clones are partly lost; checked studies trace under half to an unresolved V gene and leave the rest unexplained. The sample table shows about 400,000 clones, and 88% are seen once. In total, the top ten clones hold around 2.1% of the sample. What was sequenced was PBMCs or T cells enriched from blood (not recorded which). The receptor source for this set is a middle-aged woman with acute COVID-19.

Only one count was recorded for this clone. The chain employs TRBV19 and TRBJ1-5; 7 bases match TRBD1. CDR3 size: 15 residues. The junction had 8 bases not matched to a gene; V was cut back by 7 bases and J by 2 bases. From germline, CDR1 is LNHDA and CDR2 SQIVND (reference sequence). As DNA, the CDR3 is TGTGCCAGTAAAACGACAGGGATCGGCAATCAGCCCCAGCATTTT. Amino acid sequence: CASKTTGIGNQPQHF.

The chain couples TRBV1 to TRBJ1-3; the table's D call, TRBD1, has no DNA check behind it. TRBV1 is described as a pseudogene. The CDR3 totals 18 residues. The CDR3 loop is CTSSQDLSRGLWGNTIYF. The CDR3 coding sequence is TGCACCAGCAGCCAAGATCTCAGTAGGGGGCTATGGGGAAACACCATATATTTT.

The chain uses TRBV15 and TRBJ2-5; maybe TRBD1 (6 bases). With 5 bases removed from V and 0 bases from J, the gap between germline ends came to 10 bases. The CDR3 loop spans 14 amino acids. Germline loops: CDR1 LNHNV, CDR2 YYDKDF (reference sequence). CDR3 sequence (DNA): TGTGCCACCAGCTTCCGGGACAACCAAGAGACCCAGTACTTC. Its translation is CATSFRDNQETQYF.

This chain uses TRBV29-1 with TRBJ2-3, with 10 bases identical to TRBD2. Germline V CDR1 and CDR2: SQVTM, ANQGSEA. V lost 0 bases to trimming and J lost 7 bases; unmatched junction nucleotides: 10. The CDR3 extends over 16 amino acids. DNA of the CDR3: TGCAGCGTTGAAGATCCACTAGCGGGGACAAGGAATACGCAGTATTTT. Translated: CSVEDPLAGTRNTQYF.

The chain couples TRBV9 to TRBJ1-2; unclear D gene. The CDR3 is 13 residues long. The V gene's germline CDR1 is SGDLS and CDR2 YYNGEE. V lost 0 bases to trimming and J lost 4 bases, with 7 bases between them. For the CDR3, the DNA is TGTGCCAGCAGCGTAGATGCCGGCTATGGCTACACCTTC. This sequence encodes CASSVDAGYGYTF.

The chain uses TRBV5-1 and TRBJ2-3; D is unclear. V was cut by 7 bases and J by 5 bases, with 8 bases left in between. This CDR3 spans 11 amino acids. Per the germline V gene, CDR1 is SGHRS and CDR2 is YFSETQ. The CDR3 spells CASGPQDTQYF. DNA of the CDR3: TGCGCCAGCGGGCCCCAAGATACGCAGTATTTT.

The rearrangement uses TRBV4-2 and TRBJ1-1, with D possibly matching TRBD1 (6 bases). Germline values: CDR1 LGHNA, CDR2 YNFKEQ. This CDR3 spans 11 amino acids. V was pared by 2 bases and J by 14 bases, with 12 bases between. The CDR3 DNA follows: TGTGCCAGCAGCCAAAACAGGGTTAGGTTCTTT. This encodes CASSQNRVRFF.

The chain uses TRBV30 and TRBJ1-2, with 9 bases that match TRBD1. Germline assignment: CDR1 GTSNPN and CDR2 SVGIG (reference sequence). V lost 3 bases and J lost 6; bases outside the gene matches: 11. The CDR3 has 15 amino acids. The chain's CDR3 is CAWRPARQGVDGYTF. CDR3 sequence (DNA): TGTGCCTGGAGACCGGCCCGACAGGGGGTAGATGGCTACACCTTC.

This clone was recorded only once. The CDR3 DNA sequence: TGTGCCAGCAGTGATTGGCGGGGCAATCAGCCCCAGCATTTT. Amino acid sequence: CASSDWRGNQPQHF. The chain is built from TRBV2 and TRBJ1-5; D unclear. This CDR3 comprises 14 residues. Germline loops: CDR1 SNHLY, CDR2 FYNNEI. The V and J ends lost 3 bases and 2 bases respectively, with 8 bases between them.

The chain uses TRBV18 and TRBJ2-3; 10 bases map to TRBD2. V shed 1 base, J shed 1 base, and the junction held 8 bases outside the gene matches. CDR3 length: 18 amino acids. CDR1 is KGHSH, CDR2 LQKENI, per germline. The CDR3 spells CASSPRIIGTSGTDTQYF. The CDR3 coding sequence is TGTGCCAGCTCACCACGGATAATCGGGACTAGCGGCACAGATACGCAGTATTTT.

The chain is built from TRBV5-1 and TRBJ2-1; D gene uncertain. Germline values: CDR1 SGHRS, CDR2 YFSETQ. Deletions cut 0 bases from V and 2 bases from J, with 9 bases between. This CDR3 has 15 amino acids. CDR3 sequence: CASSLAIAAYNEQFF. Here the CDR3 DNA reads TGCGCCAGCAGCTTGGCCATAGCAGCCTACAATGAGCAGTTCTTC.

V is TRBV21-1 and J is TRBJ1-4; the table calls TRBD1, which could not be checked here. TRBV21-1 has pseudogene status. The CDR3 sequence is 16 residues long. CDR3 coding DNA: TGTGCCAGCAGCAAGAGGGTATCAGGGGGCGGTGAAAAACTGTTTTTT. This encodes CASSKRVSGGGEKLFF.

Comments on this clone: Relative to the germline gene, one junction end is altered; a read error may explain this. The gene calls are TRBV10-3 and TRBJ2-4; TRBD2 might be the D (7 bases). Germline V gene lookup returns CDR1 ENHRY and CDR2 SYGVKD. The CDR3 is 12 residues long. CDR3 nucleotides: TGTGCCATCTCTAGGGAGGGGGGGCGGTTGGACTTC. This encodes CAISREGGRLDF.

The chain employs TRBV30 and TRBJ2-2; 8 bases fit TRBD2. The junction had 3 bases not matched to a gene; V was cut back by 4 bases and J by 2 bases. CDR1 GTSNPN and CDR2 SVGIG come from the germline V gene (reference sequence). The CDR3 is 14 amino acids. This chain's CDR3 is CAWKSGGNTGELFF. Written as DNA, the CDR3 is TGTGCCTGGAAGAGCGGGGGAAACACCGGGGAGCTGTTTTTT.

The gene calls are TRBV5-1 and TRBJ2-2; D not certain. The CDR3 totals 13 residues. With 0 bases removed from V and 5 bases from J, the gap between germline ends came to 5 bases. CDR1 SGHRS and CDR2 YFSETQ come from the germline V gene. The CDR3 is CASSLETTGELFF. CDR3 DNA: TGCGCCAGCAGCTTGGAGACTACCGGGGAGCTGTTTTTT.

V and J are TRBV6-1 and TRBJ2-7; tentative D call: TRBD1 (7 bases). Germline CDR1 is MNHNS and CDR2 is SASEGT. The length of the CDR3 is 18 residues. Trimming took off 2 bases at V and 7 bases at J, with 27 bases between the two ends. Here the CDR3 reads CASSEPKLRAGQCCEQYF. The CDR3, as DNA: TGTGCCAGCAGTGAACCCAAACTCCGTGCGGGACAGTGTTGTGAGCAGTACTTC.

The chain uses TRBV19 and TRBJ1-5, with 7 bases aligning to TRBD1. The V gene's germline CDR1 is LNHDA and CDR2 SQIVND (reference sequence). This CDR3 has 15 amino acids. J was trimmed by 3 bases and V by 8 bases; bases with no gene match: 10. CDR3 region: CASGYPGQNNQPQHF. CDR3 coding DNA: TGTGCCAGTGGATATCCGGGACAGAACAATCAGCCCCAGCATTTT.

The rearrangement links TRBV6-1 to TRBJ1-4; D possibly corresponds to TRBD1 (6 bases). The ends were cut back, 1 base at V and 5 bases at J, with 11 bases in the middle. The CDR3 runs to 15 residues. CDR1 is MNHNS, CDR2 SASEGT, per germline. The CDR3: CASSEVGRGNEKLFF. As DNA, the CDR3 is TGTGCCAGCAGTGAAGTCGGAAGGGGGAATGAAAAACTGTTTTTT.

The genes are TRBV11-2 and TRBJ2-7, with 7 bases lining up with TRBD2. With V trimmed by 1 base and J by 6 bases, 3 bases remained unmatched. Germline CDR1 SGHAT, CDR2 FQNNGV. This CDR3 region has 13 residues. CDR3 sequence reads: CASSLVGGIEQYF. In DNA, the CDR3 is TGTGCCAGCAGCTTAGTGGGAGGGATCGAGCAGTACTTC. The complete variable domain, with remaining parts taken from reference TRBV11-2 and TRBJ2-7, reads EAGVAQSPRYKIIEKRQSVAFWCNPISGHATLYWYQQILGQGPKLLIQFQNNGVVDDSQLPKDRFSAERLKGVDSTLKIQPAKLEDSAVYLCASSLVGGIEQYFGPGTRLTVT.

The CDR3 spells CASSLRGQALYEQYF. The CDR3 nucleotides are TGTGCCAGCAGCTTAAGGGGACAGGCCCTTTACGAGCAGTACTTC. V gene TRBV13 combines with J gene TRBJ2-7, with TRBD1 matching over 8 bases. The germline gives CDR1 PRHDT, CDR2 FYEKMQ (reference sequence). This CDR3 is 15 amino acids long. V trimming: 2 bases; J trimming: 4 bases; junction bases outside the gene matches: 7.

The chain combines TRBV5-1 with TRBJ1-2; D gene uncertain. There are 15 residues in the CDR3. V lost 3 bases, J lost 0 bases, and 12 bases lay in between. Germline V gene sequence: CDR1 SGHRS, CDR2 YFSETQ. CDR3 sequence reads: CASSWSNGANYGYTF. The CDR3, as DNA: TGCGCCAGCAGCTGGAGTAACGGAGCTAACTATGGCTACACCTTC.

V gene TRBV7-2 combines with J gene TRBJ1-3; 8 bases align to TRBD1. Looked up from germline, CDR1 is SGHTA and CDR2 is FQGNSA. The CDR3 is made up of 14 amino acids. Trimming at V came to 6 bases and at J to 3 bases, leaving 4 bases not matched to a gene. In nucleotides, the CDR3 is TGTGCCAGCAGTTCCGGGACAGGTGGAAACACCATATATTTT. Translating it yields CASSSGTGGNTIYF.

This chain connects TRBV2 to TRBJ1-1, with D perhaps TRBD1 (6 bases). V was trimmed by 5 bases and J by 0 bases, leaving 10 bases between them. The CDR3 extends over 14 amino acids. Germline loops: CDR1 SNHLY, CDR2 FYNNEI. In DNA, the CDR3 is TGTGCCAGCAGTTACCAGGGGATGAACACTGAAGCTTTCTTT. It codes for CASSYQGMNTEAFF. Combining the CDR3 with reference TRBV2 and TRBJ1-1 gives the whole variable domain EPEVTQTPSHQVTQMGQEVILRCVPISNHLYFYWYRQILGQKVEFLVSFYNNEISEKSEIFDDQFSVERPDGSNFTLKIRSTKLEDSAMYFCASSYQGMNTEAFFGQGTRLTVV.

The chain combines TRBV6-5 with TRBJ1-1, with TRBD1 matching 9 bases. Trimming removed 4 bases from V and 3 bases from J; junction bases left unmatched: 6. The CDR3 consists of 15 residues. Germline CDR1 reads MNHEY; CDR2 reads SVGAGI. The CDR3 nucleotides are TGTGCCAGCAGTTCTCCAGACAGGGGGGACACTGAAGCTTTCTTT. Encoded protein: CASSSPDRGDTEAFF.

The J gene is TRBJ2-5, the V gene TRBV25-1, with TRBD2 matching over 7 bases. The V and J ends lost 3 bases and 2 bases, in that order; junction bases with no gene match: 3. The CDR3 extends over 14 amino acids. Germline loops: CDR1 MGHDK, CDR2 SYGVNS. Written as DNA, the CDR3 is TGTGCCAGCAGTGACCAGCGGGGACAAGAGACCCAGTACTTC. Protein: CASSDQRGQETQYF.

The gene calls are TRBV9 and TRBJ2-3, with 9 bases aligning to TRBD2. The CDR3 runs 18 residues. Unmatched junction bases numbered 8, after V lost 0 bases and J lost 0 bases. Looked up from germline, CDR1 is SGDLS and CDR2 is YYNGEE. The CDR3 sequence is CASSVASLAGASTDTQYF. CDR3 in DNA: TGTGCCAGCAGCGTAGCCTCTTTAGCGGGGGCTAGCACAGATACGCAGTATTTT.

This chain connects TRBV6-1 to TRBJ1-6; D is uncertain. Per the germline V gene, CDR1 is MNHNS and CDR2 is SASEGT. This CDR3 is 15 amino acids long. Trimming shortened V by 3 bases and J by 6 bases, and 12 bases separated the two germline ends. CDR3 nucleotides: TGTGCCAGCAGTGAGCAGGCAGTCCTTAATTCACCCCTCCACTTT. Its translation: CASSEQAVLNSPLHF.